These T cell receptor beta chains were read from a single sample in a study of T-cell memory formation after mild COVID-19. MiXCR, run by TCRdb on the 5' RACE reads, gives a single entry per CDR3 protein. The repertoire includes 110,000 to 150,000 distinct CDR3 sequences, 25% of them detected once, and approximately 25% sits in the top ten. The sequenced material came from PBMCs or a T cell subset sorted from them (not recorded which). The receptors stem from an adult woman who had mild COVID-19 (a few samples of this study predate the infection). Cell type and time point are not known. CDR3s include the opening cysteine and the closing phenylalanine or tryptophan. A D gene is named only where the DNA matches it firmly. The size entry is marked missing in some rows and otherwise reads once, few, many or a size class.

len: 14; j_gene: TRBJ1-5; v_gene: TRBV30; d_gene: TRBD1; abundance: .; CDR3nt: TGTGCCTGGAGTGAGACAGGGGGCAATCAGCCCCAGCATTTT; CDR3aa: CAWSETGGNQPQHF
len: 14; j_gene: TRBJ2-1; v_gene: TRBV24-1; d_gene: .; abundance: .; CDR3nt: TGTGCCACCAGTGATAGGAATACCCCCCATGAGCAGTTCTTC; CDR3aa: CATSDRNTPHEQFF
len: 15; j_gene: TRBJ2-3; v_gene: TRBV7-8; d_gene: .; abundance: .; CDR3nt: TGTGCCAGCAGCCCCTCGGGCCCCTACCCAGATACGCAGTATTTT; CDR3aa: CASSPSGPYPDTQYF
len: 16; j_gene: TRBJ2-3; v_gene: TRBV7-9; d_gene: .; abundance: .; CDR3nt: TGTGCCAGCAGCTTAGATGCTAGCGCGAACACAGATACGCAGTATTTT; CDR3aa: CASSLDASANTDTQYF
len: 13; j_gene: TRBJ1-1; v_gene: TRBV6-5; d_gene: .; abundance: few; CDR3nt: TGTGCCAGCAGTTACGGCACTCGCACTGAAGCTTTCTTT; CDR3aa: CASSYGTRTEAFF
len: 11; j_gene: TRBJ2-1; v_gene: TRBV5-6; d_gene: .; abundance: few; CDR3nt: TGTGCCAGCAGCAGTGACAATGAGCAGTTCTTC; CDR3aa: CASSSDNEQFF
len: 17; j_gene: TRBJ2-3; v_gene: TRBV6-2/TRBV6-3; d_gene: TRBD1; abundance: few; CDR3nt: TGTGCCAGCAGTTTCCTGACAGGGGTGGCCCACACAGATACGCAGTATTTT; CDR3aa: CASSFLTGVAHTDTQYF
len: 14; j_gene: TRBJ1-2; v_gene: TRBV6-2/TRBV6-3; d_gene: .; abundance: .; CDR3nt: TGTGCCAGCAGTTACTCGCCAGAAGACTATGGCTACACCTTC; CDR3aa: CASSYSPEDYGYTF
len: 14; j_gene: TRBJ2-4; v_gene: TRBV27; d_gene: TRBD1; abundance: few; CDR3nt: TGTGCCAGCAGTCCGGGACAGGGGGGGAACATTCAGTACTTC; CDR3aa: CASSPGQGGNIQYF
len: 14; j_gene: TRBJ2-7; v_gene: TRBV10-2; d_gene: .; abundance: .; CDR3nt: TGCGCCAGCGGTCCCGGCTCGGCCTCCTACGAGCAGTACTTC; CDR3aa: CASGPGSASYEQYF
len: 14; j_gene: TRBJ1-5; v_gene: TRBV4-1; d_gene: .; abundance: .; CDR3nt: TGCGCCAGCAGCCAAAGAGGGTCTAATCAGCCCCAGCATTTT; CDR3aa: CASSQRGSNQPQHF
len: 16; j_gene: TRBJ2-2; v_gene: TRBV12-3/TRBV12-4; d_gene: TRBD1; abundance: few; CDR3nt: TGTGCCAGCAGTTACACAGGGGGCTCTGGTACCGGGGAGCTGTTTTTT; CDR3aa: CASSYTGGSGTGELFF
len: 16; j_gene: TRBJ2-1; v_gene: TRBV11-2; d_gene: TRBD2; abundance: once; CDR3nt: TGTGCCAGCAGCACAAAAGGTCCGGGACTAGGCAATGAGCAGTTCTTC; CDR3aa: CASSTKGPGLGNEQFF
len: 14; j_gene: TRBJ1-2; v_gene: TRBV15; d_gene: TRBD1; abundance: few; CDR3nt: TGTGCCACCAGCAGAGGGGGACAGGGCTATGGCTACACCTTC; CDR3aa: CATSRGGQGYGYTF
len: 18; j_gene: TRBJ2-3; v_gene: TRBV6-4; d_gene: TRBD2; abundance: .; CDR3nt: TGTGCCAGCAGTGACCCCCCTAGCGGGGGGGCCAGTACAGATACGCAGTATTTT; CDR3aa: CASSDPPSGGASTDTQYF
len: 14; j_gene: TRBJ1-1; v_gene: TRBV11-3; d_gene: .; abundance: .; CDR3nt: TGTGCCAGCAGCTTAGTAATTCCAGGCACTGAAGCTTTCTTT; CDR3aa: CASSLVIPGTEAFF
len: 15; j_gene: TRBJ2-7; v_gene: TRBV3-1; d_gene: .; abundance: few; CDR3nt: TGTGCCAGCAGCCAAGGGTATGGCGGGCCTTACGAGCAGTACTTC; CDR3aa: CASSQGYGGPYEQYF
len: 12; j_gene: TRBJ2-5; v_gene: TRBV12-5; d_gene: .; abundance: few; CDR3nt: TGTGCTAGTGGTTCTTCCCCAGGGACCCAGTACTTC; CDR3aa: CASGSSPGTQYF
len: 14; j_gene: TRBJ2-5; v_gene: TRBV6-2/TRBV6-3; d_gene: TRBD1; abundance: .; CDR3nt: TGTGCCAGCAGAGGGACAGAGAGCCAAGAGACCCAGTACTTC; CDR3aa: CASRGTESQETQYF
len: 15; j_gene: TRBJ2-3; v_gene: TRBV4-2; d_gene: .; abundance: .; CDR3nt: TGTGCCAGCAGCCAAGCCGGGACCCTTGCTAATACGCAGTATTTT; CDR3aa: CASSQAGTLANTQYF
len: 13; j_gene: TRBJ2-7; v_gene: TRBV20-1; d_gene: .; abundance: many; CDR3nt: TGCAGTGCTTGGACAGCCGATGGGGGGGAGCAGTACTTC; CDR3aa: CSAWTADGGEQYF
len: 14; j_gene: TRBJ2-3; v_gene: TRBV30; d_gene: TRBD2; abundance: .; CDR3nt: TGTGCCTGGGATAGCGGGGTTGCCACAGATACGCAGTATTTT; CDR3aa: CAWDSGVATDTQYF
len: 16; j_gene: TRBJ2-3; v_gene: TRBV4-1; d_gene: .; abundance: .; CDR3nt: TGCGCCAGCAGCCTTGGCGGATCTCTGGGCACAGATACGCAGTATTTT; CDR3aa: CASSLGGSLGTDTQYF
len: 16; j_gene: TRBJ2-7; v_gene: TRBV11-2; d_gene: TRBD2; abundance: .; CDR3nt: TGTGCCAGCAGCGAAACCGGGACTAGCGGGAGTCTCGAGCAGTACTTC; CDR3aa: CASSETGTSGSLEQYF
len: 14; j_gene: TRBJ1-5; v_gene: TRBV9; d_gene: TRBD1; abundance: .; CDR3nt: TGTGCCAGCAGCGGACAGGGGGCTGGTCAGCCCCAGCATTTT; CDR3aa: CASSGQGAGQPQHF
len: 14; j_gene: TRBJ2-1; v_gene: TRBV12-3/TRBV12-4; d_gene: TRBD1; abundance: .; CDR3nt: TGTGCCAGCAGTTCTTGGGACAGCTTAAATGAGCAGTTCTTC; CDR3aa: CASSSWDSLNEQFF
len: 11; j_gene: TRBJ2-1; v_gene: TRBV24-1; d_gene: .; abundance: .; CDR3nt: TGTGCCACCAGTGAGGGGGTTGAGCAGTTCTTC; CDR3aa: CATSEGVEQFF